This T cell receptor beta chain was sequenced during a study of blood T cell repertoires in COVID-19. As for the study in general: PBMCs, B-cell-depleted T cells, or T cells were the source of the cDNA or gDNA that made up the material.

The method was immunoSEQ multiplex PCR; TCRdb's version includes in-frame clones alone and lacks a portion of them. The table shows over 120,000 clones, with around nine tenths occurring only once. Trimming pared 3 bases from V and 0 bases from J, leaving 11 bases between. There are 14 residues in the CDR3. CDR1 is DFQATT, CDR2 SNEGSKA, per germline (reference sequence). Sequencing was carried out using peripheral blood. The receptor was derived from a woman in her 50s with active or convalescent COVID-19. The genes are TRBV20-1 and TRBJ1-1; D is possibly TRBD1 (5 bases). The CDR3 nucleotides are TGCAGTGCTAGTGAGGGGACTATGAACACTGAAGCTTTCTTT. Amino acid sequence: CSASEGTMNTEAFF.